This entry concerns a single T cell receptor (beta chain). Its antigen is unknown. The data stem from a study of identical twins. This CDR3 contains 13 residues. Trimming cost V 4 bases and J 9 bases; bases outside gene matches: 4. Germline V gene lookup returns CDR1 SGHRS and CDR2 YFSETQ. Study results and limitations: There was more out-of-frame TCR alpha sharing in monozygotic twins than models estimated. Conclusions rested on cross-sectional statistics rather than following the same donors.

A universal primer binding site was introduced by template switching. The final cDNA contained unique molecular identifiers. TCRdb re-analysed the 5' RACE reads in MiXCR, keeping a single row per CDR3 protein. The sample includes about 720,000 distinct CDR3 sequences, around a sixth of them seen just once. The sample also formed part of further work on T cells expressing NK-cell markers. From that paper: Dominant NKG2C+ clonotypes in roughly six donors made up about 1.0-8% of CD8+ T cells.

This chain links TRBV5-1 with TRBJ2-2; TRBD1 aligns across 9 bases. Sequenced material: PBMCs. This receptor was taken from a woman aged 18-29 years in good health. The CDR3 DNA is TGCGCCAGCAGCGCAGGACAGGGGAGGGAGCTGTTTTTT. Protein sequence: CASSAGQGRELFF.